This T cell receptor (beta chain) was captured in a study of post-analysis software for immune sequencing data. Overall study findings and caveats: Under F measure analysis, samples from one preparation batch co-clustered strongly. Controls had lower frequencies than patients of about 5 TRBV segments, which included TRBV5-6, TRBV5-1 and TRBV20-1. Multiple sclerosis patients had significantly lower normalized Chao1 diversity than controls.

The authors incorporated unique molecular identifiers into the TCR beta cDNA libraries. T cells, roughly 0.9 to 11 million of them, yielded some 500,000 cDNA molecules. One entry per CDR3 protein results from TCRdb running MiXCR on the PCR reads. The sample has some 450,000 distinct CDR3 sequences; roughly 45% are singletons. In the case of this clonotype: The antigen is not known.

The CDR3 consists of 16 residues. The V and J genes are TRBV12-3 or TRBV12-4 and TRBJ2-1; D may be TRBD2 (6 bases). The DNA end is a closer match to TRBJ2-7, so the J assignment may be wrong. The TCR was taken from a girl aged 5-17 years with multiple sclerosis. The sequenced material came from blood. CDR3 DNA sequence: TGTGCCAGCAGATTCCTAGCGTGGGGTCTTGACAATGAGCAGTACTTC. Its translation is CASRFLAWGLDNEQYF.